A selection of T cell receptor beta chains follows, all from one sample in a study of T cell changes during pregnancy in multiple sclerosis. The method was immunoSEQ multiplex PCR; TCRdb's version includes in-frame clones alone and lacks a portion of them. Of under 85,000 clones in the sample, about 90% are singletons; the top ten hold approximately 1.5%. This specimen consisted of peripheral blood, obtained in the third trimester of pregnancy. Receptors originate from a female donor in good health, enrolled as a control in a pregnancy study. Both conserved end residues are part of each CDR3. A D gene is named only where the DNA matches it firmly. A clone size is listed for some rows: how often the clone was seen (once, few, many), or a class if it is expanded.

TRBV28	TRBJ1-3	TRBD1	NA	TGTGCCAGTTACGCACAGGGGAGGAGAAACACCATATATTTT	CASYAQGRRNTIYF
TRBV4-1	TRBJ1-3	TRBD1	NA	TGCGCCAGCAGGAAAGTTTACAGGGGGACCTACTCTGGAAACACCATATATTTT	CASRKVYRGTYSGNTIYF
TRBV4-3	TRBJ1-2	NA	NA	TGCGCCAGCAGCGGAGGAGTGTGGAGTGCCTATGGCTACACCTTC	CASSGGVWSAYGYTF
TRBV9	TRBJ1-5	NA	NA	TGTGCCAGCAGCGCCTCCCTCGGGCAGCCCCAGCATTTT	CASSASLGQPQHF
TRBV5-1	TRBJ2-7	TRBD1	NA	TGCGCCAGCGGTTTTTCCCGGGACAGGGTCGAGCAGTACTTC	CASGFSRDRVEQYF
TRBV7-2	TRBJ2-7	NA	NA	TGTGCCAGCAGTCGGGCGGGTGGAGGGACCTACTACGAGCAGTACTTC	CASSRAGGGTYYEQYF
TRBV6-1	TRBJ1-1	NA	NA	TGTGCCAGCAGTCAGACGGGTGAAGCTTTCTTT	CASSQTGEAFF
TRBV5-4	TRBJ2-7	NA	NA	TGTGCCAGCACCAAAACGACAGGAGAGACCTACGAGCAGTACTTC	CASTKTTGETYEQYF
TRBV13	TRBJ2-7	TRBD1	NA	TGTGCCAGCAGCAACCGGGACAGGGGGCGGTTAAGCGAGCAGTACTTC	CASSNRDRGRLSEQYF
TRBV27	TRBJ2-1	NA	NA	TGTGCCAGCAGTTTGGACTCGAGCTCCTACAATGAGCAGTTCTTC	CASSLDSSSYNEQFF
TRBV2	TRBJ2-7	TRBD2	NA	TGTGCCAGCAGTGATGGACTAGCGGGGGTCTACGAGCAGTACTTC	CASSDGLAGVYEQYF
TRBV7-2	TRBJ2-3	TRBD2	NA	TGTGCCAGCAGCTTTCTAGCGGGGGGCGCAGATACGCAGTATTTT	CASSFLAGGADTQYF
TRBV5-6	TRBJ1-1	TRBD1	NA	TGTGCCAGCAGCCTTTTGGGGACAGCCCTTATGAACACTGAAGCTTTCTTT	CASSLLGTALMNTEAFF
TRBV7-6	TRBJ2-3	TRBD2	NA	TGTGCCAGCAGCTCGCCTAGCGGGGGGGTCACAGATACGCAGTATTTT	CASSSPSGGVTDTQYF
TRBV19	TRBJ1-5	NA	NA	TGTGCCAGTACCTCTAGCAATCAGCCCCAGCATTTT	CASTSSNQPQHF
TRBV25-1	TRBJ2-7	NA	NA	TGTGCCAGCAGTGACGCAGGTAGCTCCTACGAGCAGTACTTC	CASSDAGSSYEQYF
TRBV7-8	TRBJ1-2	NA	NA	TGTGCCAGCAGCTTCCTCGGGGCTAACTATGGCTACACCTTC	CASSFLGANYGYTF
TRBV6-6	TRBJ2-2	TRBD1	NA	TGTGCCAGCATAGACAGGGGAGTGAACACCGGGGAGCTGTTTTTT	CASIDRGVNTGELFF
TRBV9	TRBJ2-5	TRBD1	once	TGTGCCAGCGGATATGGGACAGGCTTGGAGACCCAGTACTTC	CASGYGTGLETQYF
TRBV7-2	TRBJ1-2	NA	NA	TGTGCCAGCAGGGGGGCGTCTAACTATGGCTACACCTTC	CASRGASNYGYTF
TRBV18	TRBJ1-2	TRBD1	NA	TGTGCCAGCTCACGGTACGGACAGGGTGACGGCTACACCTTC	CASSRYGQGDGYTF
TRBV29-1	TRBJ2-3	TRBD1	NA	TGCAGCGTACTGGGACAGGGAGGAACGCAGTATTTT	CSVLGQGGTQYF
TRBV9	TRBJ1-2	TRBD1	NA	TGTGCCAGCATACGGAGGACAGGCGGATATGGCTACACCTTC	CASIRRTGGYGYTF
TRBV30	TRBJ2-5	TRBD1	NA	TGTGCCTGGAGGGGGGGACAGGGGGCGAGAGAGACCCAGTACTTC	CAWRGGQGARETQYF
TRBV11-2	TRBJ2-5	TRBD1	NA	TGTGCCAGCAGCACCTCGGACAGGGAAGAGACCCAGTACTTC	CASSTSDREETQYF
TRBV14	TRBJ1-1	TRBD1	NA	TGTGCCAGCAGTCGACAGGGGAACACTGAAGCTTTCTTT	CASSRQGNTEAFF
TRBV6-4	TRBJ1-2	NA	NA	TGTGCCAGCAGTGAGGGGCCTAACTATGGCTACACCTTC	CASSEGPNYGYTF
TRBV5-6	TRBJ2-2	TRBD2	NA	TGTGCCAGCAGCTTTACGGGGAGGGCCGGGGAGCTGTTTTTT	CASSFTGRAGELFF
TRBV29-1	TRBJ1-5	NA	NA	TGCAGCGTTTGGACACGCAATCAGCCCCAGCATTTT	CSVWTRNQPQHF
TRBV7-3	TRBJ2-2	NA	once	TGTGCCAGCAGCCCCGGACAAAAAGGCACCGGGGAGCTGTTTTTT	CASSPGQKGTGELFF
TRBV10-3	TRBJ1-4	NA	NA	TGTGCCATCAGGGCAACAGGAACTAATGAAAAACTGTTTTTT	CAIRATGTNEKLFF
TRBV5-1	TRBJ2-5	TRBD1	NA	TGCGCCAGCAGCCTGGTTACAGGGGCATTCGAGGAGACCCAGTACTTC	CASSLVTGAFEETQYF
TRBV5-6	TRBJ1-1	NA	NA	TGTGCCAGCAGCCCAGAGACAGAGAACACTGAAGCTTTCTTT	CASSPETENTEAFF
TRBV27	TRBJ1-2	NA	NA	TGTGCCAGCAGTTTCAGGGGCAACTATGGCTACACCTTC	CASSFRGNYGYTF
TRBV7-8	TRBJ2-5	TRBD2	once	TGTGCCAGCAGCTCAGAGACTAGCTGGGCTAAAGAGACCCAGTACTTC	CASSSETSWAKETQYF
TRBV7-9	TRBJ2-2	NA	once	TGTGCCAGCAGCTCGGTTTCGGGCACCGGGGAGCTGTTTTTT	CASSSVSGTGELFF
TRBV7-8	TRBJ2-4	NA	NA	TGTGCCAGCAGCTTAGTTAACGGCATTCAGTACTTC	CASSLVNGIQYF
TRBV5-4	TRBJ2-5	NA	NA	TGTGCCAGCAGCGGAACCAAGACAGGGAGGCAAGAGACCCAGTACTTC	CASSGTKTGRQETQYF
TRBV18	TRBJ1-2	TRBD1	NA	TGTGCCAGCTCCCGGCGGACAGGGGTGATCGACTATGGCTACACCTTC	CASSRRTGVIDYGYTF
TRBV5-1	TRBJ2-7	TRBD1	NA	TGCGCCAGCAGCTTGGTCAGGGGGCTCTACGAGCAGTACTTC	CASSLVRGLYEQYF
TRBV6-5	TRBJ1-6	TRBD1	once	TGTGCCAGCAGCACTGCCGGGACAGGGGTTTCACCCCTCCACTTT	CASSTAGTGVSPLHF
TRBV28	TRBJ1-2	TRBD1	NA	TGTGCCAGCAGTTTAATTTTGACAGGGGATGGGGGCTACACCTTC	CASSLILTGDGGYTF
TRBV19	TRBJ1-1	NA	NA	TGTGCCAGTAGTATATCGCGCACTGAAGCTTTCTTT	CASSISRTEAFF
TRBV2	TRBJ1-6	TRBD1	NA	TGTGCCGGGGACAGGGTAGAGAATTCACCCCTCCACTTT	CAGDRVENSPLHF
TRBV27	TRBJ2-7	TRBD1	NA	TGTGCCAGCAGTTTAAAGCAGGGGGCCGACGAGCAGTACTTC	CASSLKQGADEQYF
TRBV25-1	TRBJ1-1	NA	NA	TGTGCCAGCAGTGTGGGCGCTGAAGCTTTCTTT	CASSVGAEAFF
TRBV7-9	TRBJ2-7	NA	NA	TGTGCCAGCAGCTTAAGGGGTCCCTACGAGCAGTACTTC	CASSLRGPYEQYF
TRBV5-1	TRBJ2-1	TRBD2	NA	TGCGCCAGCAGCCTTGGTAGCGGGCGCGGCAATGAGCAGTTCTTC	CASSLGSGRGNEQFF
TRBV11-2	TRBJ2-3	TRBD2	once	TGTGCCAGCAGCTTAGGGACTAGCGGGGGGGGCATAGATACGCAGTATTTT	CASSLGTSGGGIDTQYF